This record covers a single T cell receptor (beta chain). Its antigen remains unidentified. Nothing much larger sits one base from this clone, and base qualities are not available. This record comes from a study of T cell responses to AZD1222 COVID-19 vaccine (dated by TCRdb to 2020 to 2023). With regard to the full study: A total of 233 trial participants underwent TCR sequencing, of whom 200 to 220 received two doses of AZD1222 and approximately 25 received two doses of the MenACWY control vaccine. Trial participants were enrolled by age into subgroups of 18-55, 56-69 and 70-plus years, and roughly 150, 30 and 60 TCR-sequenced participants, respectively, were included in these subgroups.

Broader findings and caveats from the paper: After two AZD1222 doses, both the breadth and the depth of spike-specific TCRs were significantly higher than at day 0 and than in MenACWY recipients. The 56-69-year group was small, and its depth increase did not reach significance, likely because of low power. Reportedly, almost half of the unique spike-specific TCRs recognized epitopes lying outside the regions that are mutated in the B.1.351 and B.1.1.7 variants. Conclusions about previously exposed vaccinees were limited because only a handful of AZD1222 recipients were SARS-CoV-2 seropositive at baseline. Because no samples from the day 14 peak response were available, repertoires could be characterized only after the peak T cell response. The whole spike protein was spanned by vaccine-associated CD4 TCRs, and dominant responses were seen in regions 160-218 and 743-854. Participants were mostly white British, with more females than males. The authors suggested clonal diversity may have been underestimated.

The CDR3 regions of human TCRbeta chains were analyzed by immunosequencing. The study's own analysis went as follows. TCRs in the repertoires were compared against a reference library of SARS-CoV-2-specific TCRs that had been generated with the MIRA antigen-specificity platform. Breadth meant the fraction of unique TCRs that were SARS-CoV-2-associated, whereas depth meant the fraction of total T cells that were SARS-CoV-2-associated. Using the MIRA data, each spike-specific TCR was assigned both to the spike region to which the TCR was reactive and to a CD4 or CD8 class. Log10-transformed breadth and depth values were compared by one-way ANOVA with Sidak's multiple comparisons tests. TCRdb provides this immuneACCESS table in a form limited to in-frame rearrangements. Some clones are lacking; in checked studies, under half of them reflect an unresolved V gene, and why the rest are absent is not known. V and J calls and clone size are as listed in that table; D and trimming were resolved from the DNA. The sample table holds 160,000 or so clones, of which more than 90% were seen once. Approximately 1.5% of the sample is held by the ten biggest clonotypes.

At the junction V is shortened by 2 bases and J by 6 bases; bases outside the gene matches: 6. The CDR3 sequence holds 16 residues, the cysteine and phenylalanine included. Kept here is only the CDR3 DNA, which spans 48 bases and is read in frame from base 1. CDR1 SGHTA and CDR2 FQGTGA are derived from the germline V gene. Per the publication, the time point label means: about 28 days (+/-7) after the second vaccine dose. AZD1222 recipients whose second dose came at about 4 weeks and those whose second dose came at about 12 weeks were combined into one group, since spike-specific TCR depth and breadth did not differ between the two schedules. Vaccinee samples were obtained from the UK trials COV001 and COV002, which included a single-blind randomized controlled phase 2/3 trial of AZD1222 (ChAdOx1 nCoV-19) in healthy adults. For TCRbeta chain sequencing, PBMC samples were collected from trial participants at day 0 and at day 28 after the second dose.

The receptor comes from an adult who received the AZD1222 COVID-19 vaccine. The material was peripheral blood, obtained 28 days after the second AZD1222 dose. The sequence links TRBV7-3 to TRBJ2-1; 11 central nucleotides agree with TRBD2. The CDR3 sequence is CASSLHTSGSFNEQFF. The nucleotide sequence is TGTGCCAGCAGCTTACATACTAGCGGGAGTTTCAATGAGCAGTTCTTC.